This T cell receptor beta chain comes out of a study of CD8 T cells in ankylosing spondylitis. To note about this clonotype: Antigen specificity is unknown.

The CDR3 contains 15 residues. Germline V gene lookup returns CDR1 MDHEN and CDR2 SYDVKM. V lost 10 bases, J lost 2 bases, and 10 bases stayed unmatched. Construction of TCR beta libraries was performed using quantitative 5'-RACE with molecular barcodes. From the 5' RACE reads, TCRdb called clonotypes with MiXCR, one entry per CDR3 protein. The data contain fewer than 750,000 distinct CDR3 sequences, roughly 19% of them singletons. Study results and caveats: Seemingly distinctive of ankylosing spondylitis blood was a TCR beta motif formed by eight highly homologous variants. Prior literature has documented some motif variants in synovial fluid and blood from reactive arthritis.

The rearrangement joins TRBV28 to TRBJ1-5, with TRBD1 matching over 8 bases. The clonotype comes from a male donor with ankylosing spondylitis. The sample consisted of blood, either unsorted or a sorted T cell fraction (not recorded which). CDR3 in amino acids: CATLGWGQGNQPQHF. DNA of the CDR3: TGTGCCACCTTAGGTTGGGGACAGGGCAATCAGCCCCAGCATTTT.